These 21 T cell receptor beta chains originate from one sample sequenced in a study of T-cell memory formation after mild COVID-19. MiXCR, applied by TCRdb to the 5' RACE reads, yields one record per CDR3 protein. The profile covers about 200,000 distinct CDR3 sequences, with approximately 16% appearing a single time and just over 2% taken by the ten largest. What was sequenced was PBMCs or a T cell subset sorted from them (not recorded which). The origin of the receptors is an adult woman who had mild COVID-19 (a few samples of this study predate the infection). Cell type and time point are not known.

V and J are TRBV6-5 and TRBJ1-1; 7 nucleotides match TRBD1. Germline assignment: CDR1 MNHEY and CDR2 SVGAGI. This CDR3 has 13 residues. V dropped 0 bases and J dropped 8; count of bases not matched to a gene: 3. The CDR3, as DNA: TGTGCCAGCAGTTACTCGCAACAGGGGGAAGCTTTCTTT. It specifies CASSYSQQGEAFF.

This clonotype has just a few counts. The V gene is TRBV12-3 or TRBV12-4, the J gene TRBJ1-6, with D unclear. Trimming stripped 5 bases from V and 8 bases from J, with 13 bases between. The CDR3 contains 14 residues. CDR3 sequence: CASSLWTGDSPLHF. CDR3 coding DNA: TGTGCCAGCAGTCTCTGGACGGGAGATTCACCCCTCCACTTT.

This clonotype was seen more than once but under ten times. The rearrangement uses TRBV6-2 or TRBV6-3 and TRBJ2-4; TRBD2 aligns across 8 bases. The junction had 23 bases not matched to a gene; V was cut back by 8 bases and J by 8 bases. Germline CDR1 is MNHEY and CDR2 is SVGEGT. This CDR3 comprises 18 residues. For the CDR3, the DNA is TGTGCCAGCGGATCTCGAAAGGGGGGCGAGCGGGAGTCTGACATTCAGTACTTC. Its translation is CASGSRKGGERESDIQYF.

The chain combines TRBV9 with TRBJ2-3; the D gene is possibly TRBD1 (6 bases). CDR3 length: 13 residues. Trimming removed 5 bases from V and 2 bases from J, with 9 bases in between. Germline CDR1 and CDR2: SGDLS and YYNGEE. DNA of the CDR3: TGTGCCAGCAGAAGGGGGACCACAGATACGCAGTATTTT. Translation gives CASRRGTTDTQYF.

This clonotype was counted a few times. The chain is built from TRBV9 and TRBJ2-2; 9 bases align to TRBD2. The CDR3 is 17 residues long. Germline CDR1 reads SGDLS; CDR2 reads YYNGEE. The V and J ends lost 0 bases and 3 bases, in that order; junction bases with no gene match: 6. This CDR3 is CASSVDASGRYTGELFF. Written as DNA, the CDR3 is TGTGCCAGCAGCGTAGACGCCAGCGGGAGGTACACCGGGGAGCTGTTTTTT. The full variable domain, its missing parts supplied by reference TRBV9 and TRBJ2-2, is DSGVTQTPKHLITATGQRVTLRCSPRSGDLSVYWYQQSLDQGLQFLIQYYNGEERAKGNILERFSAQQFPDLHSELNLSSLELGDSALYFCASSVDASGRYTGELFFGEGSRLTVL.

This clonotype was detected only a few times. The J gene is TRBJ1-1, the V gene TRBV6-6, with a weak D call TRBD1 (5 bases). The CDR3 length is 16 residues. Germline V lookup: CDR1 MNHNY, CDR2 SVGAGI (reference sequence). Trimming removed 5 bases from V and 0 bases from J, with 16 bases in between. The CDR3 reads CASSHRTARLNTEAFF. CDR3 bases: TGTGCCAGCAGTCACAGGACGGCACGATTGAACACTGAAGCTTTCTTT.

This clonotype was observed a few times. CDR3 coding DNA: TGTGCCACCAGTGAGCCCGGGACAGGGGGCACAGATACGCAGTATTTT. This sequence encodes CATSEPGTGGTDTQYF. V and J are TRBV24-1 and TRBJ2-3; 10 bases agree with TRBD1. The length of the CDR3 is 16 residues. J gave up 1 base and V 4 bases, and 4 bases lay outside the gene matches. CDR1 is KGHDR and CDR2 is SFDVKD in the germline V gene.

The chain uses TRBV3-1 and TRBJ2-5; maybe TRBD2 (6 bases). The CDR3 loop spans 14 amino acids. The V gene lost 4 bases and the J gene lost 1 base, with 10 bases spanning the gap. Germline V gene sequence: CDR1 LGHDT, CDR2 YNNKEL (reference sequence). CDR3 DNA: TGTGCCAGCAGCCGGGGACTGGCCCAAGAGACCCAGTACTTC. Amino acid sequence: CASSRGLAQETQYF.

The chain carries TRBV11-2 and TRBJ2-5, with TRBD2 matching 8 bases. Germline CDR1 SGHAT, CDR2 FQNNGV. V shed 1 base, J shed 1 base, and the junction held 5 bases outside the gene matches. The CDR3 has 16 amino acids. The CDR3 spells CASSLAGSGSQETQYF. CDR3 in DNA: TGTGCCAGCAGCTTAGCGGGAAGCGGGAGCCAAGAGACCCAGTACTTC.

This clonotype was seen more than once but under ten times. V gene TRBV6-5 combines with J gene TRBJ2-7; 10 nucleotides align to TRBD1. Germline trimming cut 2 bases from V and 0 bases from J; bases unmatched to any gene: 4. The length of the CDR3 is 16 residues. The V gene's germline CDR1 is MNHEY and CDR2 SVGAGI. In DNA form, the CDR3 reads TGTGCCAGCAGTTACGCGTGGACAGGGGGCTCCTACGAGCAGTACTTC. This sequence encodes CASSYAWTGGSYEQYF.

V usage is TRBV10-3 and J usage is TRBJ1-2, with 7 bases lining up with TRBD1. The CDR3 is 13 amino acids. V trimming: 2 bases; J trimming: 5 bases; junction bases outside the gene matches: 2. CDR1 ENHRY and CDR2 SYGVKD come from the germline V gene. The CDR3 coding sequence is TGTGCCATCAGTGAGGGGACAGATTATGGCTACACCTTC. The encoded protein is CAISEGTDYGYTF.

This clonotype was detected many times. This rearrangement joins TRBV12-3 or TRBV12-4 to TRBJ1-1; tentative D call: TRBD1 (5 bases). Trimming took off 0 bases at V and 3 bases at J, with 8 bases between the two ends. This CDR3 comprises 14 residues. CDR3 sequence: CASSLAGVDTEAFF. The DNA of the CDR3 is TGTGCCAGCAGTTTAGCAGGGGTGGACACTGAAGCTTTCTTT.

This clonotype came up a few times. The V gene is TRBV27, the J gene TRBJ2-7, with TRBD2 matching over 12 bases. The CDR3 extends over 20 amino acids. Trimming removed 5 bases from V and 0 bases from J; junction bases left unmatched: 17. Germline V gene data show CDR1 as MNHEY and CDR2 as SMNVEV (reference sequence). The CDR3: CASSPSGPGLAGLYSYEQYF. CDR3 DNA sequence: TGTGCCAGCAGTCCCTCCGGACCGGGACTAGCGGGCCTATACTCCTACGAGCAGTACTTC.

The DNA for the CDR3 is TGTGCCAGCAGCCTTAGACGGGGGACCCCCTACGAGCAGTACTTC. It translates to CASSLRRGTPYEQYF. The chain has TRBV7-3 and TRBJ2-7; possible D gene TRBD2, 6 bases. The germline gives CDR1 SGHTA, CDR2 FQGTGA. The CDR3 runs 15 residues. Between the trimmed V and J ends, which lost 5 bases and 2 bases, there was a span of 16 bases. Full variable domain (outside the CDR3, taken from reference TRBV7-3 and TRBJ2-7): GAGVSQTPSNKVTEKGKYVELRCDPISGHTALYWYRQSLGQGPEFLIYFQGTGAADDSGLPNDRFFAVRPEGSVSTLKIQRTERGDSAVYLCASSLRRGTPYEQYFGPGTRLTVT.

This clonotype was observed a few times. The chain combines TRBV6-1 with TRBJ2-7; TRBD2 aligns across 9 bases. This CDR3 region has 16 residues. Germline values: CDR1 MNHNS, CDR2 SASEGT. The junction had 15 bases not matched to a gene; V was cut back by 8 bases and J by 4 bases. The DNA of the CDR3 is TGTGCCAGCGGACCTGTGCCTGAGGCGGGGGGGTACGAGCAGTACTTC. It encodes CASGPVPEAGGYEQYF.

This clonotype was recorded at least ten times. This sequence joins TRBV4-2 and TRBJ2-5; D unclear. Germline-derived CDR1 and CDR2 are LGHNA and YNFKEQ. The CDR3 has 15 residues. The ends were cut back, 0 bases at V and 3 bases at J, with 11 bases in the middle. The CDR3 sequence: CASSQDYRSKETQYF. The CDR3, as DNA: TGTGCCAGCAGCCAAGATTATAGGTCCAAAGAGACCCAGTACTTC.

The CDR3 DNA reads TGTGCCAGCAGCGTTGGGTTCCATGAGCAGTTCTTC. Translated: CASSVGFHEQFF. The chain is built from TRBV9 and TRBJ2-1; no reliable D call. Trimming pared 2 bases from V and 8 bases from J, leaving 8 bases between. The CDR3 is 12 residues long. Germline V CDR1 and CDR2: SGDLS, YYNGEE.

This clonotype appeared a few times. The chain combines TRBV12-3 or TRBV12-4 with TRBJ2-3; D not certain. CDR3 size: 12 residues. V was clipped by 3 bases and J by 11 bases, with 12 bases between them. CDR3 coding DNA: TGTGCCAGCAGTTTCCCCCCCGGCGTGCAGTATTTT. Amino acids: CASSFPPGVQYF.

In DNA form, the CDR3 reads TGTGCCAGCAGCTTAGCGGGCGGATACGAGCAGTACGTC. As protein: CASSLAGGYEQYV. The J gene is TRBJ2-7, the V gene TRBV7-9; D call uncertain. Trimming pared 0 bases from V and 4 bases from J, leaving 7 bases between. Germline lookup yields CDR1 SEHNR and CDR2 FQNEAQ (reference sequence). The CDR3 loop spans 13 amino acids.

A single count supports this clonotype. This chain links TRBV24-1 with TRBJ2-3; TRBD2 aligns across 13 bases. CDR3 length: 17 residues. The junction had 8 bases not matched to a gene; V was cut back by 3 bases and J by 6 bases. Germline V lookup: CDR1 KGHDR, CDR2 SFDVKD. The CDR3 region is CATSDRRTSGGRDTQYF. CDR3 DNA sequence: TGTGCCACCAGTGATCGCCGGACTAGCGGGGGACGGGATACGCAGTATTTT.

This clonotype turned up a few times. The chain carries TRBV4-2 and TRBJ2-1; 7 bases match TRBD1. The CDR3 has 15 amino acids. Germline V gives CDR1 LGHNA, CDR2 YNFKEQ. The J segment lost 4 bases and the V segment lost 4 bases, leaving 7 bases of the junction unmatched. The CDR3 is CASSLTGARYNEQFF. The DNA for the CDR3 is TGTGCCAGCAGCCTAACAGGGGCCAGATACAATGAGCAGTTCTTC.